Each of the 3 T cell receptor beta chains below was sequenced from the same sample in a study of cytomegalovirus exposure and HLA in healthy donors. PCR involved 60 Vbeta and 13 Jbeta primers. Produced via immunoSEQ multiplex PCR; TCRdb's table is partial and in-frame only. The table lists about 130,000 clones. The sample taken for sequencing was PBMCs. These TCRs come from a woman between 55 and 75 years old in good health and CMV-seronegative.

With respect to this clone: Mismatch with germline at one junction end may stem from a read error. V is TRBV4-1 and J is TRBJ2-1, with TRBD2 matching 9 bases. The germline gives CDR1 MGHRA, CDR2 YSYEKL. The CDR3 is made up of 19 amino acids. The CDR3 coding sequence is TGCGCCAGCAGCCACCTTCCGACTAGCGGATCAAGCTCCCACAATGAGCAGTTCTTC. It translates to CASSHLPTSGSSSHNEQFF.

This CDR3 is CASSTGTEVYEQYF. Here the CDR3 DNA reads TGTGCCAGCAGCACCGGGACAGAAGTCTACGAGCAGTACTTC. This rearrangement joins TRBV7-9 to TRBJ2-7, with TRBD1 identical over 7 bases. V trimming: 5 bases; J trimming: 3 bases; junction bases outside the gene matches: 7. The CDR3 is made up of 14 amino acids. Germline CDR1 SEHNR, CDR2 FQNEAQ (reference sequence). The full variable domain, rest sourced from reference TRBV7-9 and TRBJ2-7, is DTGVSQNPRHKITKRGQNVTFRCDPISEHNRLYWYRQTLGQGPEFLTYFQNEAQLEKSRLLSDRFSAERPKGSFSTLEIQRTEQGDSAMYLCASSTGTEVYEQYFGPGTRLTVT.

The chain combines TRBV7-8 with TRBJ1-1; possible D gene TRBD1, 5 bases. The CDR3 totals 17 residues. The germline V gene encodes CDR1 SGHVS and CDR2 FQNEAQ. Trimming took 4 bases from V and 3 from J, leaving 21 bases between them. For the CDR3, the DNA is TGTGCCAGCAGCTCGCCCCGTTTTTGGGGGAGGGACACTGAAGCTTTCTTT. It encodes CASSSPRFWGRDTEAFF. Using reference TRBV7-8 and TRBJ1-1 for the parts outside the CDR3, the full variable domain is GAGVSQSPRYKVAKRGQDVALRCDPISGHVSLFWYQQALGQGPEFLTYFQNEAQLDKSGLPSDRFFAERPEGSVSTLKIQRTQQEDSAVYLCASSSPRFWGRDTEAFFGQGTRLTVV.